Each of the 20 T cell receptor beta chains below was sequenced from the same sample in a study of human T cells and chemical hapten exposure. As for time point: patch test 2, 6 weeks after DPC sensitization. Treatment noted: therapeutic diphenylcyclopropenone sensitization with weekly scalp DPC. TCRdb called the RACE reads again in MiXCR, with one record for every CDR3 protein. The sample lists 80,000 to 95,000 distinct CDR3 sequences, 9.5% to 11% seen once, with around 2.1% in the top ten. Sequences were derived from whole blood, sampled in connection with sensitization to the hapten diphenylcyclopropenone (DPC). These receptors were obtained from a man in his forties or fifties with alopecia areata. Some clones in this sample may be carry-over from other donors' samples.

The rearrangement uses TRBV12-3 or TRBV12-4 and TRBJ2-1; tentatively, D is TRBD1 or TRBD2 (5 bases each). The CDR3 is made up of 16 amino acids. V dropped 3 bases and J dropped 0 bases, with 12 bases sitting between them. As DNA, the CDR3 is TGTGCCAGCAGTTTCCCGGGGCTTAGCTCCTACAATGAGCAGTTCTTC. The encoded protein is CASSFPGLSSYNEQFF.

The table lists this clonotype with a few counts. This chain connects TRBV10-3 to TRBJ1-5, with 9 bases fitting TRBD1. V lost 2 bases, J lost 7 bases, and 12 bases stayed unmatched. The CDR3 totals 17 residues. Germline CDR1 ENHRY, CDR2 SYGVKD. CDR3 coding DNA: TGTGCCATCAGTGAGGGACAGGGGCTACGTCGGATCCAGCCCCAGCATTTT. This codes for CAISEGQGLRRIQPQHF.

This clonotype appeared a few times. The rearrangement uses TRBV14 and TRBJ2-4, with D tentatively TRBD2 (6 bases). This CDR3 has 16 amino acids. Germline V gene lookup returns CDR1 SGHDN and CDR2 FVKESK. Trimming took 4 bases from V and 0 from J, leaving 13 bases between them. In DNA form, the CDR3 reads TGTGCCAGCAGCCCAGATAGGGGACTAGCCAAAAACATTCAGTACTTC. Residues: CASSPDRGLAKNIQYF.

This chain joins TRBV20-1 and TRBJ2-7; 9 bases align to TRBD2. This CDR3 region has 17 residues. The V gene's germline CDR1 is DFQATT and CDR2 SNEGSKA (reference sequence). Trimming at V came to 1 base and at J to 3 bases, leaving 13 bases not matched to a gene. CDR3 DNA: TGCAGTGCTAGAGCCAAGTTATCTAGCGGGGTAAACTACGAGCAGTACTTC. The encoded protein is CSARAKLSSGVNYEQYF.

This clonotype was seen many times. The J gene is TRBJ2-7, the V gene TRBV10-3; D might be TRBD2 (5 bases). CDR1 is ENHRY, CDR2 SYGVKD, per germline. The CDR3 covers 11 residues. Trimming shortened V by 8 bases and J by 3 bases, and 8 bases separated the two germline ends. The CDR3 is CAIGSSYEQYV. The CDR3 DNA follows: TGTGCCATCGGGAGTAGCTACGAGCAGTACGTC.

This clonotype showed up many times. The chain links TRBV11-2 to TRBJ1-2, with 7 bases matching TRBD1. Germline CDR1 reads SGHAT; CDR2 reads FQNNGV. J lost 3 bases, V lost 4 bases, and 14 bases had no gene match. This CDR3 region has 17 residues. The CDR3 sequence is CASSSLQGTRTDYGYTF. CDR3 DNA: TGTGCCAGCAGCTCTTTACAGGGGACAAGGACGGACTATGGCTACACCTTC.

Only a few counts were recorded for this clonotype. The chain has TRBV7-2 and TRBJ1-6; 8 positions match TRBD1. Germline V gene lookup returns CDR1 SGHTA and CDR2 FQGNSA. This CDR3 region has 18 residues. The V gene end was trimmed by 5 bases and the J gene end by 5 bases; junction bases not matched to a gene: 14. CDR3 region: CASSPGQGAGSNNSPLHF. The CDR3 DNA follows: TGTGCCAGCAGCCCTGGGCAGGGGGCAGGGTCCAATAATTCACCCCTCCACTTT.

In its sample, this clonotype was seen many times. The rearrangement uses TRBV12-3 or TRBV12-4 and TRBJ1-5, with D maybe TRBD1 (6 bases). The CDR3 has 19 residues. V gave up 4 bases and J gave up 0 bases, with 22 bases separating them. CDR3 amino acids: CASSYRRGGGPYSNQPQHF. CDR3 nucleotide sequence: TGTGCCAGCAGTTATCGGCGAGGGGGTGGGCCATATAGCAATCAGCCCCAGCATTTT.

In this sample, this clonotype turned up many times. V is TRBV9 and J is TRBJ2-5; D unclear. This CDR3 spans 13 amino acids. Germline V gene lookup returns CDR1 SGDLS and CDR2 YYNGEE. Trimming pared 3 bases from V and 3 bases from J, leaving 9 bases between. CDR3 in DNA: TGTGCCAGCAGCGGTCGCACGGAAGAGACCCAGTACTTC. It specifies CASSGRTEETQYF.

The chain recombines TRBV28 with TRBJ1-1; maybe TRBD1 (5 bases). Deletions cut 0 bases from V and 1 base from J, with 18 bases between. The CDR3 extends over 18 amino acids. The germline V gene has CDR1 MDHEN and CDR2 SYDVKM. The DNA of the CDR3 is TGTGCCAGCAGTTTATGGTTTCTCGGAGGACAACAGAACACTGAAGCTTTCTTT. Protein: CASSLWFLGGQQNTEAFF.

This clonotype has more than one count but fewer than ten. V is TRBV28 and J is TRBJ2-1; 12 nucleotides agree with TRBD1. The ends lost 4 bases at V and 10 bases at J; junction bases unmatched: 14. CDR1 is MDHEN, CDR2 SYDVKM, per germline. The CDR3 sequence is 17 residues long. The CDR3 spells CASSSSNPGTGGREQFF. The DNA for the CDR3 is TGTGCCAGCAGTTCCTCGAACCCCGGGACAGGGGGCAGGGAGCAGTTCTTC. Looking up the rest from reference TRBV28 and TRBJ2-1 gives the full variable domain: DVKVTQSSRYLVKRTGEKVFLECVQDMDHENMFWYRQDPGLGLRLIYFSYDVKMKEKGDIPEGYSVSREKKERFSLILESASTNQTSMYLCASSSSNPGTGGREQFFGPGTRLTVL.

This clonotype came up a few times. The V call is TRBV6-5, the J call TRBJ1-4, with D possibly matching TRBD1 (5 bases). Germline V gene data show CDR1 as MNHEY and CDR2 as SVGAGI. V shed 0 bases and J shed 3 bases, with 8 bases lying between them. This CDR3 is built from 15 residues. CDR3 DNA sequence: TGTGCCAGCAGTTACTCGACAGAAGCTAATGAAAAACTGTTTTTT. Translation: CASSYSTEANEKLFF.

CDR3 loop: CSATSMTSGSYNEQFF. The CDR3 DNA reads as TGCAGTGCTACTTCTATGACTAGCGGAAGTTACAATGAGCAGTTCTTC. This sequence joins TRBV20-1 and TRBJ2-1; 9 bases fit TRBD2. V lost 4 bases to trimming and J lost 4 bases; unmatched junction nucleotides: 11. CDR3 size: 16 residues. The germline V gene has CDR1 DFQATT and CDR2 SNEGSKA (reference sequence).

In its sample, this clonotype was seen a few times. The gene calls are TRBV2 and TRBJ2-7; D not resolved. The CDR3 runs to 11 residues. The germline V gene encodes CDR1 SNHLY and CDR2 FYNNEI. Trimming cost V 10 bases and J 6 bases, with 13 bases left between them. As DNA, the CDR3 is TGTGCCAACCTGTACGAAAGCGAGCAGTACTTC. It yields the protein CANLYESEQYF.

This chain connects TRBV20-1 to TRBJ2-3; D unclear. This CDR3 is built from 15 residues. Germline V lookup: CDR1 DFQATT, CDR2 SNEGSKA (reference sequence). The V end was cut by 6 bases, the J end by 0 bases, with 16 bases between. The CDR3 DNA sequence: TGCAGTGCCAACCAGGCAGAAGAAAGCACAGATACGCAGTATTTT. It yields the protein CSANQAEESTDTQYF.

This rearrangement joins TRBV29-1 to TRBJ2-5, with D perhaps TRBD1 (6 bases). The germline V and J ends were trimmed by 5 bases and 2 bases, with 15 bases remaining between them. The CDR3 is 14 residues long. Germline V gene data show CDR1 as SQVTM and CDR2 as ANQGSEA. In DNA, the CDR3 is TGCAGCGTTACGAGGCTGGACAGACAAGAGACCCAGTACTTC. Its translation is CSVTRLDRQETQYF.

V and J are TRBV20-1 and TRBJ2-1; perhaps TRBD2 as D (6 bases). Per germline, CDR1 DFQATT and CDR2 SNEGSKA (reference sequence). The CDR3 runs 15 residues. Trimming took off 2 bases at V and 3 bases at J, with 14 bases between the two ends. DNA for the CDR3: TGCAGTGCTAGAATTTTTTATAGCGGCTACAATGAGCAGTTCTTC. Translated, it gives CSARIFYSGYNEQFF.

This clonotype occurred a few times. The chain recombines TRBV10-3 with TRBJ1-2; D might be TRBD1 (6 bases). Looked up from germline, CDR1 is ENHRY and CDR2 is SYGVKD. There are 15 residues in the CDR3. V lost 4 bases, J lost 3 bases, and 15 bases lay in between. CDR3 loop: CAISGAGRGDYGYTF. In nucleotides, the CDR3 is TGTGCCATCAGTGGGGCCGGCAGGGGAGACTATGGCTACACCTTC.

This rearrangement joins TRBV28 to TRBJ1-4; D is ambiguous. V gave up 6 bases and J gave up 6 bases, with 2 bases separating them. Looked up from germline, CDR1 is MDHEN and CDR2 is SYDVKM. The CDR3 runs to 10 residues. CDR3 bases: TGTGCCAGCAGGGATGAAAAACTGTTTTTT. It codes for CASRDEKLFF.

The sample holds many counts of this clonotype. V and J are TRBV7-9 and TRBJ1-1; D remains unclear. This CDR3 has 15 residues. Between the trimmed V and J ends, which lost 0 bases and 0 bases, there was a span of 8 bases. Germline V gives CDR1 SEHNR, CDR2 FQNEAQ (reference sequence). The CDR3 DNA sequence: TGTGCCAGCAGCTTAGCTGGCGGCTTGAACACTGAAGCTTTCTTT. Amino acid sequence: CASSLAGGLNTEAFF.